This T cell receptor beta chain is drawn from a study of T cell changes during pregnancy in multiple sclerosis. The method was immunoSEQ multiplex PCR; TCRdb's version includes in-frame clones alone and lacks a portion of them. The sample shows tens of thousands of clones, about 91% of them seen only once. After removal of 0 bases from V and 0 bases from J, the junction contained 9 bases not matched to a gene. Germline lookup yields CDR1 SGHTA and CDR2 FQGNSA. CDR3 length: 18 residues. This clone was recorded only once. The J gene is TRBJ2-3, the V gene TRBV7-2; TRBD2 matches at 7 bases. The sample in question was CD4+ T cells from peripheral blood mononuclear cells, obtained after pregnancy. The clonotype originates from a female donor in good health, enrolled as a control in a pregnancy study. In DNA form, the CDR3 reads TGTGCCAGCAGCTTAGCGGTTAGCGGGCGGGCCAGCACAGATACGCAGTATTTT. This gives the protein CASSLAVSGRASTDTQYF.